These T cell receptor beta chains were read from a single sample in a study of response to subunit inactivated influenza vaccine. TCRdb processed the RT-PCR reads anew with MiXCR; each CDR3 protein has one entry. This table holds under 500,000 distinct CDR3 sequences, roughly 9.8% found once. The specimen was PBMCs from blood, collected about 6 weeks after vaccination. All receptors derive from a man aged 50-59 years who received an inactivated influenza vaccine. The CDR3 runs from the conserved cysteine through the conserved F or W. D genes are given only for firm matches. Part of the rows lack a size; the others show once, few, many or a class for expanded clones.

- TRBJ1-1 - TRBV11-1 CASSLERIRRGGETEAFF TGTGCCAGCAGCTTAGAACGGATTCGGAGGGGGGGCGAGACTGAAGCTTTCTTT
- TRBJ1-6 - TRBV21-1 CASSKRLTAYNSPLHF TGTGCCAGCAGCAAACGACTAACCGCTTATAATTCACCCCTCCACTTT
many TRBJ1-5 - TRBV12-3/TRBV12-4 CASSLGPRNQPQHF TGTGCCAGCAGTTTGGGGCCGAGGAATCAGCCCCAGCATTTT
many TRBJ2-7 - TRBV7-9 CASSSLVYEQYF TGTGCCAGCAGCTCCCTGGTGTACGAGCAGTACTTC
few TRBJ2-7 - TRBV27 CASTQSLSGSYEQYF TGTGCCAGCACCCAGTCCCTCTCTGGTTCCTACGAGCAGTACTTC
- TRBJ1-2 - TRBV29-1 CSALPGTNYGYTF TGCAGCGCTCTCCCCGGGACCAACTATGGCTACACCTTC
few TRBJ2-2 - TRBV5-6 CASSGRGTQGELFF TGTGCCAGCAGCGGTCGGGGGACCCAAGGGGAGCTGTTTTTT
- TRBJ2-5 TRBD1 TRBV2 CASSAPGGSETQYF TGTGCCAGCAGTGCTCCAGGGGGTTCGGAGACCCAGTACTTC
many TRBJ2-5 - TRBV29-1 CSVVRAGETQYF TGCAGCGTTGTCAGGGCTGGGGAGACCCAGTACTTC
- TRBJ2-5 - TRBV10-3 CAISPGSSAETQYF TGTGCCATCAGCCCCGGGTCCTCTGCTGAGACCCAGTACTTC
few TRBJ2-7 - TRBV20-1 CSASSSTGGYEQYF TGCAGTGCTAGTTCATCGACTGGGGGCTACGAGCAGTACTTC
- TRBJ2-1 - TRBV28 CASSPAGRSYNEQFF TGTGCCAGCAGTCCTGCCGGGAGAAGCTACAATGAGCAGTTCTTC
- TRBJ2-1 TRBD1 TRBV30 CAWSPGQGMNEQFF TGTGCCTGGAGTCCGGGACAGGGGATGAATGAGCAGTTCTTC
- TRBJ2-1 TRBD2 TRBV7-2 CASSFNSGRGNEQFF TGTGCCAGCAGCTTTAATAGCGGGAGGGGCAATGAGCAGTTCTTC
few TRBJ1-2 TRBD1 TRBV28 CASSYMDREGGYTF TGTGCCAGCAGTTACATGGACAGGGAAGGTGGCTACACCTTC
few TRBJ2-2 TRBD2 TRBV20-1 CSARLAGGSGELFF TGCAGTGCCCGACTAGCGGGAGGTTCCGGGGAGCTGTTTTTT
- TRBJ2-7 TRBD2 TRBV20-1 CSAERERHEQYF TGCAGTGCCGAGCGGGAGAGACACGAGCAGTACTTC
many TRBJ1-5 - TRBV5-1 CASSLAPTDNQPQHF TGCGCCAGCAGCTTGGCCCCGACAGACAATCAGCCCCAGCATTTT
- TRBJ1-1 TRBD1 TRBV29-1 CSVGRGTGGRTEAFF TGCAGCGTTGGCCGAGGGACAGGGGGAAGAACTGAAGCTTTCTTT
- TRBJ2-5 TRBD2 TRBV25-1 CASSGGESQYF TGTGCCAGCAGCGGGGGGGAAAGCCAGTACTTC